This T cell receptor beta chain comes out of a study of blood T cell repertoires in COVID-19. Study at large: Both acute and convalescent COVID-19 samples were obtained from the United States, Italy and Spain. Sample material is recorded as cDNA or gDNA derived from T cells, B-cell-depleted T cells, or PBMCs.

The trim removed 8 bases at V and 7 bases at J, leaving 9 bases unmatched. Per the germline V gene, CDR1 is SGHAT and CDR2 is FQNNGV. The CDR3 has 13 amino acids. How the authors handled the data: Scientists estimated how many nucleated cells there were by amplifying reference gene primers. Clones were sequenced by immunoSEQ multiplex PCR, and TCRdb holds only the in-frame ones, with some missing. The DNA gave D and trimming, while V, J and clone size come from that table. Of around 100,000 clones detected, about 80% appear once; the ten largest clones hold approximately 12%. Sequences were obtained from peripheral blood. The receptor was isolated from a human donor in a cohort sampled during active or convalescent COVID-19. This chain uses TRBV11-2 with TRBJ2-5, with 8 bases fitting TRBD1. CDR3 loop: CASCPQGARTQYF. The CDR3 bases are TGTGCCAGCTGCCCGCAGGGGGCGAGGACCCAGTACTTC.